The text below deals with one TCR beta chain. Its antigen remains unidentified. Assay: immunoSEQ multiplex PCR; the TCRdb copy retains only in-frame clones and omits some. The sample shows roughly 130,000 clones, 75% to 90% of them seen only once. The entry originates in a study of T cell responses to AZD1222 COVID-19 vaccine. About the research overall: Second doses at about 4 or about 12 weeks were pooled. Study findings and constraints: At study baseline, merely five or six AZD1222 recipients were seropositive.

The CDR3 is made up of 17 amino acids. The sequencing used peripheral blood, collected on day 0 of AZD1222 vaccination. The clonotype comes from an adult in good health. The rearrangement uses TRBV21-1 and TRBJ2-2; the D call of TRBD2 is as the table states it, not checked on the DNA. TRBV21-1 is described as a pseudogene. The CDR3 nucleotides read TGTGCCAGCAGCTCGGCTAGCCACAACCAGAACACCGGGGAGCTGTTTTTT. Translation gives CASSSASHNQNTGELFF.